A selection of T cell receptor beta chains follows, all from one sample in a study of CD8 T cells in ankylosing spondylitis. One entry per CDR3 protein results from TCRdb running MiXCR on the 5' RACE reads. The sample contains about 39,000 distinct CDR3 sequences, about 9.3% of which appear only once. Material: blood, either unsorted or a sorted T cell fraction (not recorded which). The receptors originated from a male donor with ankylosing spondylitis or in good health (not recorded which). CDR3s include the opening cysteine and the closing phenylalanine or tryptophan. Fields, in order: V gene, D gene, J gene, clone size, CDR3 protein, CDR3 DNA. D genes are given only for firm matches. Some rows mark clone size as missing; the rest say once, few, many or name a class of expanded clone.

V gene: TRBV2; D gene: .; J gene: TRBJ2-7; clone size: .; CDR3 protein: CASRRDLSYEQYF; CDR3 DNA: TGTGCCAGCAGACGGGACCTATCCTACGAGCAGTACTTC
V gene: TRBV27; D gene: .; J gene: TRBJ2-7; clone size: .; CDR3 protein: CASSPQPLTYEQYF; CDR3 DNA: TGTGCCAGCAGCCCCCAGCCTCTTACCTACGAGCAGTACTTC
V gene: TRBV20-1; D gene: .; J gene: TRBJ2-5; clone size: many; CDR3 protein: CSARGWGNQETQYF; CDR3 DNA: TGCAGTGCTAGGGGGTGGGGGAACCAAGAGACCCAGTACTTC
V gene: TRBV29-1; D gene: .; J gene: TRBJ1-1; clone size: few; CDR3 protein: CSVLRGNTEAFF; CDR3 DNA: TGCAGCGTTTTGAGGGGCAACACTGAAGCTTTCTTT
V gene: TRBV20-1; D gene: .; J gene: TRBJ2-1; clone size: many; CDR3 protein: CSARGGVRYNEQFF; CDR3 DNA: TGCAGTGCTAGGGGGGGAGTGCGGTACAATGAGCAGTTCTTC
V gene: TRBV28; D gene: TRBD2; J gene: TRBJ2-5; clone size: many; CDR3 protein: CASIGLALDRYQETQYF; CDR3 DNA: TGTGCCAGCATTGGACTAGCCTTGGATAGGTACCAAGAGACCCAGTACTTC
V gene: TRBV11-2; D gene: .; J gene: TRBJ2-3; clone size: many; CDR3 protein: CASSLDLGFPTDTQYF; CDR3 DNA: TGTGCCAGCAGCTTAGATTTGGGCTTTCCCACAGATACGCAGTATTTT
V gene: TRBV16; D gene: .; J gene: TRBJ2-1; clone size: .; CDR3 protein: CASSRPDNEQFF; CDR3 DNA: TGTGCCAGCAGCCGGCCGGACAATGAGCAGTTCTTC
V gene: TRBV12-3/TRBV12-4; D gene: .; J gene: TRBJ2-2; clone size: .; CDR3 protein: CASSFYANTGELFF; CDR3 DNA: TGTGCCAGCAGTTTTTACGCGAACACCGGGGAGCTGTTTTTT
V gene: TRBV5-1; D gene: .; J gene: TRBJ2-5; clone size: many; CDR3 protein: CASSLMAVQETQYF; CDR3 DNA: TGCGCCAGCAGCTTAATGGCAGTTCAAGAGACCCAGTACTTC
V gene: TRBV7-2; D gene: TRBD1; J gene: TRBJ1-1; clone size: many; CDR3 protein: CASSTRTGMNTEAFF; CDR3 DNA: TGTGCCAGCAGCACAAGGACAGGGATGAACACTGAAGCTTTCTTT
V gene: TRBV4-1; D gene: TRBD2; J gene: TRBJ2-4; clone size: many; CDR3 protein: CASSQENEGLAGAKNIQYF; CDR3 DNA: TGCGCCAGCAGCCAAGAAAACGAGGGACTAGCGGGAGCCAAAAACATTCAGTACTTC
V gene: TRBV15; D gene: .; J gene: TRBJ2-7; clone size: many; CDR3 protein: CATSRDPRSSSYEQYF; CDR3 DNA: TGTGCCACCAGCAGAGATCCCAGGAGTTCCTCCTACGAGCAGTACTTC
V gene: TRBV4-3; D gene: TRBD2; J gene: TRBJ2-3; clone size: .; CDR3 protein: CASSPGGWADTQYF; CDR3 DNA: TGCGCCAGCAGCCCGGGGGGATGGGCAGATACGCAGTATTTT
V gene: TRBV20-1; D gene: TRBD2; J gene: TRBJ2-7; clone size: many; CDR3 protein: CSAKLAGGPTGEQYF; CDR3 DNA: TGCAGTGCAAAACTAGCGGGAGGCCCAACGGGCGAGCAGTACTTC
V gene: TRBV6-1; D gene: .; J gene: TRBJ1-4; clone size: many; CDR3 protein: CATKRLGGEKLFF; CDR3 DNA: TGTGCCACAAAAAGGCTGGGGGGTGAAAAACTGTTTTTT
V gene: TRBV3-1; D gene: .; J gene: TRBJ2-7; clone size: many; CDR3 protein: CASSRTGDEQYF; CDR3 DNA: TGTGCCAGCAGTCGGACCGGGGATGAGCAGTACTTC
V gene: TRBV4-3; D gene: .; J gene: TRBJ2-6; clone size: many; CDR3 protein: CASSQTDSSGANVLTF; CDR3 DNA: TGCGCCAGCAGCCAAACGGACAGCTCTGGGGCCAACGTCCTGACTTTC
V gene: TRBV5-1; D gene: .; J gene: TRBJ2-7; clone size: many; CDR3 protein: CASSSDRAYEQYF; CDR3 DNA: TGCGCCAGCAGCTCGGACCGGGCCTACGAGCAGTACTTC
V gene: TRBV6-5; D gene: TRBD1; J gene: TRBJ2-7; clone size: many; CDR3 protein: CASSYGRQGSYEQYF; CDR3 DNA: TGTGCCAGCAGTTACGGGAGACAGGGGTCCTACGAGCAGTACTTC
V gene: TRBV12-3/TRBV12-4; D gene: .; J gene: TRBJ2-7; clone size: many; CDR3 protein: CASSFVGVHEQYF; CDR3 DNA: TGTGCCAGCAGTTTCGTAGGGGTCCACGAGCAGTACTTC
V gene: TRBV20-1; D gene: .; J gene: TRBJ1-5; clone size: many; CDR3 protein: CSALPGASNQPQHF; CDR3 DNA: TGCAGTGCACTCCCGGGGGCGAGCAATCAGCCCCAGCATTTT
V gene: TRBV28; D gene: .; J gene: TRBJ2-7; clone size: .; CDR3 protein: CASLPRAQPYEQYF; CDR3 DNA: TGTGCCAGCCTACCCCGGGCCCAGCCCTACGAGCAGTACTTC
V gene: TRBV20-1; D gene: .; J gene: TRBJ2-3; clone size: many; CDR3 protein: CSAPETGTDTQYF; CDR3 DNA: TGCAGTGCCCCTGAGACGGGCACAGATACGCAGTATTTT